The 4 T cell receptor beta chains below were found in one sample sequenced in a study of control samples from healthy donors and cancer patients. TCRdb keeps only in-frame clones here, not all; method: immunoSEQ multiplex PCR. The profile shows roughly 120,000 clones, roughly 88% of them singletons. Sequenced material: PBMCs. The source of these receptors is a woman aged 55-69 years with lung cancer.

This clone is medium-sized (0.01 to 0.1%) in the sample. Other DNA sequences in this specimen translate into the identical CDR3. The chain recombines TRBV9 with TRBJ1-2, with D possibly being TRBD1 (5 bases). Trimming removed 0 bases from V and 5 bases from J, with 14 bases in between. This CDR3 has 15 amino acids. Per germline, CDR1 SGDLS and CDR2 YYNGEE. The CDR3 here is CASSVAPGLTYGYTF. In DNA form, the CDR3 reads TGTGCCAGCAGCGTAGCTCCAGGGTTGACTTATGGCTACACCTTC.

The chain carries TRBV9 and TRBJ2-7; no clear D. V was shortened by 4 bases and J by 3 bases, with 11 bases between the two germline ends. The CDR3 sequence is 13 residues long. The germline CDR1 and CDR2 sequences are SGDLS and YYNGEE. CDR3 in amino acids: CASSMGNLYEQYF. CDR3 nucleotides: TGTGCCAGCAGCATGGGGAATCTCTACGAGCAGTACTTC. Full variable domain (rest looked up from reference TRBV9 and TRBJ2-7): DSGVTQTPKHLITATGQRVTLRCSPRSGDLSVYWYQQSLDQGLQFLIQYYNGEERAKGNILERFSAQQFPDLHSELNLSSLELGDSALYFCASSMGNLYEQYFGPGTRLTVT.

In its sample, this clone was seen once. V usage is TRBV28 and J usage is TRBJ2-5, with TRBD2 matching 8 bases. The ends lost 4 bases at V and 2 bases at J; junction bases unmatched: 9. The CDR3 runs to 16 residues. Per germline, CDR1 MDHEN and CDR2 SYDVKM. The CDR3 here is CASSSSGRGKQETQYF. The CDR3 bases are TGTGCCAGCAGTTCGAGCGGGAGAGGAAAGCAAGAGACCCAGTACTTC.

V and J are TRBV12-3 or TRBV12-4 and TRBJ2-1; unclear D gene. Trimming cost V 1 base and J 14 bases, with 12 bases left between them. The CDR3 has 12 residues. Here the CDR3 reads CASSLGTPTEFF. CDR3 DNA sequence: TGTGCCAGCAGTTTAGGCACCCCAACCGAGTTCTTC.